Listed below are T cell receptor beta chains from one sample, sequenced in a study of cytomegalovirus exposure and HLA in healthy donors. Here immunoSEQ multiplex PCR was the method, and the copy in TCRdb shows in-frame clones only, minus some. The table records 120,000 or so clones, roughly 82% of them present only once. Sequenced material: PBMCs. These receptor sequences come from a woman between 35 and 50 years old in good health and CMV-seropositive. CDR3s include the opening cysteine and the closing phenylalanine or tryptophan. Fields, in order: V gene, J gene, clone size, D gene, CDR3 protein, CDR3 DNA. The D gene is left open where the match is weak. The listing skips clone size in some rows; elsewhere it reads once, few, many or a size class.

V: TRBV5-8; J: TRBJ1-4; size: .; D: .; CDR3: CASSRGNGGNEKLFF; DNA: TGTGCCAGCAGCAGGGGGAACGGCGGGAATGAAAAACTGTTTTTT
V: TRBV6-1; J: TRBJ1-5; size: .; D: TRBD1; CDR3: CASRTGEGQPQHF; DNA: TGTGCCAGCAGGACAGGGGAGGGTCAGCCCCAGCATTTT
V: TRBV15; J: TRBJ2-5; size: .; D: TRBD2; CDR3: CATSRDQAGGEETQYF; DNA: TGTGCCACCAGCAGAGATCAGGCGGGAGGGGAAGAGACCCAGTACTTC
V: TRBV7-2; J: TRBJ2-3; size: .; D: .; CDR3: CASSLDGRDTQYF; DNA: TGTGCCAGCAGCTTAGATGGGCGAGATACGCAGTATTTT
V: TRBV4-3; J: TRBJ1-1; size: .; D: TRBD1; CDR3: CASSQDRGTVNTEAFF; DNA: TGCGCCAGCAGCCAAGATCGTGGGACAGTGAACACTGAAGCTTTCTTT
V: TRBV7-3; J: TRBJ2-1; size: few; D: TRBD2; CDR3: CASSLGPGGLNEQFF; DNA: TGTGCCAGCAGCTTGGGACCGGGGGGTCTGAATGAGCAGTTCTTC
V: TRBV7-2; J: TRBJ2-3; size: .; D: .; CDR3: CASRPPGDTQYF; DNA: TGTGCCAGCAGGCCTCCAGGGGATACGCAGTATTTT
V: TRBV9; J: TRBJ2-3; size: .; D: TRBD2; CDR3: CASSEREGTDTQYF; DNA: TGTGCCAGCAGCGAGCGGGAGGGCACAGATACGCAGTATTTT
V: TRBV7-2; J: TRBJ2-2; size: once; D: .; CDR3: CASSLVARELFF; DNA: TGTGCCAGCAGCTTAGTTGCGCGGGAGCTGTTTTTT
V: TRBV9; J: TRBJ2-1; size: .; D: .; CDR3: CASSVPDTQPYNEQFF; DNA: TGTGCCAGCAGCGTACCGGACACGCAGCCCTACAATGAGCAGTTCTTC
V: TRBV4-3; J: TRBJ2-3; size: .; D: TRBD2; CDR3: CASSQRSSGSADTQYF; DNA: TGCGCCAGCAGTCAAAGGTCTAGCGGGAGTGCAGATACGCAGTATTTT
V: TRBV10-3; J: TRBJ2-7; size: .; D: TRBD2; CDR3: CAISEPGGAFTYEQYF; DNA: TGTGCCATCAGTGAGCCGGGGGGTGCATTTACCTACGAGCAGTACTTC
V: TRBV15; J: TRBJ1-1; size: .; D: .; CDR3: CATSREGRNTEAFF; DNA: TGTGCCACCAGCAGGGAGGGTAGGAACACTGAAGCTTTCTTT
V: TRBV4-2; J: TRBJ2-1; size: few; D: TRBD2; CDR3: CASSQVAGGPGEQFF; DNA: TGTGCCAGCAGCCAAGTAGCGGGAGGGCCTGGTGAGCAGTTCTTC
V: TRBV5-3; J: TRBJ1-2; size: .; D: .; CDR3: CARSLRGIEGYTF; DNA: TGTGCCAGAAGCTTGAGAGGGATTGAAGGCTACACCTTC
V: TRBV27; J: TRBJ1-4; size: .; D: .; CDR3: CASSLYGGLETNEKLFF; DNA: TGTGCCAGCAGTTTGTACGGGGGGCTGGAGACTAATGAAAAACTGTTTTTT
V: TRBV6-5; J: TRBJ1-5; size: few; D: TRBD1; CDR3: CASRGQENQPQHF; DNA: TGTGCCAGCAGGGGACAGGAGAATCAGCCCCAGCATTTT
V: TRBV5-5; J: TRBJ1-5; size: once; D: .; CDR3: CASSLAGDHQPQHF; DNA: TGTGCCAGCAGCTTGGCAGGGGATCATCAGCCCCAGCATTTT
V: TRBV6-5; J: TRBJ2-1; size: .; D: TRBD2; CDR3: CASSAGTSAYNEQFF; DNA: TGTGCCAGCAGTGCCGGGACTAGCGCCTACAATGAGCAGTTCTTC
V: TRBV4-2; J: TRBJ2-1; size: .; D: TRBD2; CDR3: CASSQVGLAVEQFF; DNA: TGTGCCAGCAGCCAAGTTGGACTAGCTGTTGAGCAGTTCTTC
V: TRBV29-1; J: TRBJ1-1; size: .; D: .; CDR3: CSVESSGPNTEAFF; DNA: TGCAGCGTTGAATCCTCAGGGCCGAACACTGAAGCTTTCTTT
V: TRBV5-4; J: TRBJ1-6; size: few; D: .; CDR3: CASSYSSYNSPLHF; DNA: TGTGCCAGCAGCTACAGCTCCTATAATTCACCCCTCCACTTT
V: TRBV7-8; J: TRBJ2-7; size: .; D: .; CDR3: CASSLGWRERGEQYF; DNA: TGTGCCAGCAGCTTAGGGTGGCGGGAGAGGGGGGAGCAGTACTTC
V: TRBV4-3; J: TRBJ2-3; size: .; D: TRBD2; CDR3: CASSQGLANADTQYF; DNA: TGCGCCAGCAGCCAAGGACTAGCGAACGCAGATACGCAGTATTTT
V: TRBV7-2; J: TRBJ1-2; size: .; D: TRBD1; CDR3: CASSPLGQGVKGYTF; DNA: TGTGCCAGCAGCCCTTTAGGACAGGGGGTTAAGGGCTACACCTTC
V: TRBV7-7; J: TRBJ2-7; size: .; D: .; CDR3: CASSLAAGGYEQYF; DNA: TGTGCCAGCAGCTTGGCAGCAGGTGGCTACGAGCAGTACTTC